The entry below gives a single T cell receptor beta chain sequence along with its context. The PCR had 60 Vbeta and 13 Jbeta primers. Only in-frame clones appear in the TCRdb table, and some are missing; sequencing was by immunoSEQ multiplex PCR. The sample includes more than 150,000 clones, about 86% of them seen just once. This entry is derived from a study of cytomegalovirus exposure and HLA in healthy donors. This CDR3 region has 14 residues. Germline-derived CDR1 and CDR2 are MNHEY and SMNVEV (reference sequence). V was cut by 7 bases and J by 9 bases, with 19 bases left in between. The sample was PBMCs. The chain links TRBV27 to TRBJ2-1; maybe TRBD1 (6 bases). The TCR originated in a woman aged 18-30 years in good health and CMV-seropositive. For the CDR3, the DNA is TGTGCCAGCATTCCAGGGGTTGGGGATGGTGAGCAGTTCTTC. This translates into CASIPGVGDGEQFF.